The 16 T cell receptor beta chains listed next were all sequenced from one sample in a study of T cell responses to AZD1222 COVID-19 vaccine (dated by TCRdb to 2020 to 2023). What this sample's time point label stands for: baseline before first vaccination. Receptors were amplified or captured by the immunoSEQ multiplex PCR assay. The table was pulled from immuneACCESS by TCRdb, which kept in-frame rearrangements only. Such tables lose some clones; where checked, under half of the loss comes from unresolved V genes, and the rest has no known cause. In this sample the table shows 120,000 to 150,000 clones, around 90% of which occur a single time. The ten largest clones represent roughly 3% of the sample. The sequencing used peripheral blood, collected on day 0 of AZD1222 vaccination. The receptors stem from an adult in good health.

The genes are TRBV6-5 and TRBJ2-1; D may be TRBD1 or TRBD2 (5 bases each). Germline V lookup: CDR1 MNHEY, CDR2 SVGAGI. V was cut by 2 bases and J by 6 bases, with 11 bases left in between. The CDR3 consists of 14 residues. CDR3 amino acids: CASSYETEGNEQFF. CDR3 in DNA: TGTGCCAGCAGTTACGAGACAGAGGGCAATGAGCAGTTCTTC.

The genes are TRBV5-6 and TRBJ2-2; TRBD1 aligns across 9 bases. The V and J ends lost 4 bases and 5 bases, in that order; junction bases with no gene match: 6. The CDR3 consists of 15 residues. Germline assignment: CDR1 SGHDT and CDR2 YYEEEE. In DNA, the CDR3 is TGTGCCAGCAGCCCGACAGGGGGAGGAACCGGGGAGCTGTTTTTT. The encoded protein is CASSPTGGGTGELFF.

The chain links TRBV6-6 to TRBJ1-5, with 8 bases that match TRBD1. Germline assignment: CDR1 MNHNY and CDR2 SVGAGI (reference sequence). The CDR3 totals 13 residues. Trimming took 7 bases from V and 6 from J; bases not matched to a gene: 5. The CDR3 here is CASTPGTGQPQHF. The CDR3 nucleotides are TGTGCCAGCACCCCAGGGACAGGTCAGCCCCAGCATTTT.

This clone was observed a few times. The chain is built from TRBV4-3 and TRBJ2-2, with TRBD2 matching 12 bases. Germline CDR1 and CDR2: LGHNA and YSLEER. CDR3 size: 15 residues. The ends lost 1 base at V and 6 bases at J; junction bases unmatched: 0. Written as DNA, the CDR3 is TGCGCCAGCAGCCAAGGACTAGCGGGAGCCGGGGAGCTGTTTTTT. This encodes CASSQGLAGAGELFF.

The J gene is TRBJ2-5, the V gene TRBV28; D perhaps matches TRBD2 (6 bases). The length of the CDR3 is 13 residues. Germline CDR1 is MDHEN and CDR2 is SYDVKM. V gave up 2 bases and J gave up 3 bases, with 7 bases separating them. The CDR3 loop is CASSLGTEETQYF. The CDR3 nucleotides read TGTGCCAGCAGTTTAGGGACTGAAGAGACCCAGTACTTC.

This chain links TRBV14 with TRBJ1-1, with D tentatively TRBD1 (6 bases). The CDR3 has 16 amino acids. Germline V gene lookup returns CDR1 SGHDN and CDR2 FVKESK. Deletions cut 1 base from V and 0 bases from J, with 12 bases between. The CDR3 DNA sequence: TGTGCCAGCAGCCAAGGAAGGGAGGGGGTGAACACTGAAGCTTTCTTT. The encoded protein is CASSQGREGVNTEAFF.

The V and J genes are TRBV29-1 and TRBJ2-1; 10 nucleotides align to TRBD1. CDR3 size: 13 residues. CDR1 and CDR2 (germline): SQVTM, ANQGSEA. V dropped 7 bases and J dropped 6; count of bases not matched to a gene: 6. Here the CDR3 reads CSGRRDRGNEQFF. The CDR3 DNA reads TGCAGCGGACGAAGGGACAGGGGCAATGAGCAGTTCTTC.

J is TRBJ2-7 and V is TRBV6-6; TRBD2 agrees at 7 bases. This CDR3 has 13 residues. The V and J ends lost 5 bases and 7 bases, in that order; junction bases with no gene match: 8. Germline V CDR1 and CDR2: MNHNY, SVGAGI (reference sequence). The CDR3: CASSPGLPPEQYF. CDR3 in DNA: TGTGCCAGCAGTCCGGGACTACCCCCTGAGCAGTACTTC.

V usage is TRBV6-5 and J usage is TRBJ2-7; 7 bases fit TRBD1. V gave up 0 bases and J gave up 2 bases; unmatched junction bases: 4. This CDR3 has 15 amino acids. In germline, CDR1 is MNHEY, CDR2 SVGAGI. CDR3 sequence: CASSYSRDSAYEQYF. The CDR3 region has the DNA TGTGCCAGCAGTTACTCGAGGGACAGCGCCTACGAGCAGTACTTC.

As DNA, the CDR3 is TGCGCCAGCAGCTACGGACTAGCGGGATCCACCGGGGAGCTGTTTTTT. This sequence encodes CASSYGLAGSTGELFF. V and J are TRBV5-1 and TRBJ2-2; 12 bases match TRBD2. Germline V gene data show CDR1 as SGHRS and CDR2 as YFSETQ. V lost 3 bases and J lost 4; bases outside the gene matches: 4. CDR3 size: 16 residues. Together with reference TRBV5-1 and TRBJ2-2, the CDR3 gives the full variable domain: KAGVTQTPRYLIKTRGQQVTLSCSPISGHRSVSWYQQTPGQGLQFLFEYFSETQRNKGNFPGRFSGRQFSNSRSEMNVSTLELGDSALYLCASSYGLAGSTGELFFGEGSRLTVL.

The V call is TRBV6-4, the J call TRBJ1-2; D is possibly TRBD1 (6 bases). The CDR3 runs 13 residues. Trimming shortened V by 6 bases and J by 8 bases, and 16 bases separated the two germline ends. Per the germline V gene, CDR1 is MRHNA and CDR2 is SNTAGT. CDR3 loop: CASSLQGGGGYTF. CDR3 sequence (DNA): TGTGCCAGCAGCCTACAGGGTGGCGGGGGCTACACCTTC.

The V gene is TRBV4-1, the J gene TRBJ2-7, with TRBD2 identical over 8 bases. J gave up 4 bases and V 4 bases, and 9 bases lay outside the gene matches. CDR3 size: 15 residues. Germline assignment: CDR1 MGHRA and CDR2 YSYEKL. The chain's CDR3 is CASSPTGTRGYEQYF. CDR3 coding DNA: TGCGCCAGCAGCCCAACCGGGACTAGAGGGTACGAGCAGTACTTC.

This rearrangement joins TRBV12-3 or TRBV12-4 to TRBJ1-4, with 7 bases that match TRBD1. There are 13 residues in the CDR3. V trimming: 5 bases; J trimming: 7 bases; junction bases outside the gene matches: 4. The CDR3 nucleotides read TGTGCCAGCAGTCCCCAGGGGGTTGAAAAACTGTTTTTT. Translated: CASSPQGVEKLFF.

The chain links TRBV5-1 to TRBJ2-5, with D maybe TRBD1 (7 bases). From germline, CDR1 is SGHRS and CDR2 YFSETQ. The CDR3 has 14 amino acids. V was trimmed by 4 bases and J by 2 bases, leaving 12 bases between them. The CDR3 protein is CASSRGDSQETQYF. DNA of the CDR3: TGCGCCAGCAGCAGGGGGGACAGTCAAGAGACCCAGTACTTC.

The chain links TRBV19 to TRBJ1-3; D is uncertain. CDR1 and CDR2 (germline): LNHDA, SQIVND (reference sequence). Trimming shortened V by 2 bases and J by 0 bases, and 17 bases separated the two germline ends. This CDR3 region has 18 residues. CDR3 nucleotide sequence: TGTGCCAGTAGTATAAGAATCGGAGGGCAATTCTCTGGAAACACCATATATTTT. Protein: CASSIRIGGQFSGNTIYF.

The chain is built from TRBV19 and TRBJ2-3; D ambiguous. Germline loops: CDR1 LNHDA, CDR2 SQIVND (reference sequence). The CDR3 is made up of 18 amino acids. V was shortened by 2 bases and J by 2 bases, with 20 bases between the two germline ends. The DNA of the CDR3 is TGTGCCAGTAGTATAAAAGGTTCAGACCCATCCCTCACAGATACGCAGTATTTT. It yields the protein CASSIKGSDPSLTDTQYF.